This T cell receptor beta chain is from a study of T cell responses to AZD1222 COVID-19 vaccine. General study points: AZD1222 recipients seropositive at baseline numbered only six.

Clones were sequenced by immunoSEQ multiplex PCR, and TCRdb holds only the in-frame ones, with some missing. The sample carries 95,000 to 110,000 clones, about 85% recorded once. Comment on this clone: What it recognizes is unknown.

The CDR3 totals 12 residues. Germline CDR1 is SGHNT and CDR2 is YENEEA. The germline V and J ends were trimmed by 3 bases and 11 bases, with 11 bases remaining between them. Sequences were derived from peripheral blood, sampled 28 days after the second AZD1222 dose. This sequence joins TRBV11-3 and TRBJ2-1, with a weak D call TRBD1 (6 bases). The source is an adult who received the AZD1222 COVID-19 vaccine. The CDR3 region has the DNA TGTGCCAGCAGCTTCTCCGGGACACAGCAGTTCTTC. Protein product: CASSFSGTQQFF.